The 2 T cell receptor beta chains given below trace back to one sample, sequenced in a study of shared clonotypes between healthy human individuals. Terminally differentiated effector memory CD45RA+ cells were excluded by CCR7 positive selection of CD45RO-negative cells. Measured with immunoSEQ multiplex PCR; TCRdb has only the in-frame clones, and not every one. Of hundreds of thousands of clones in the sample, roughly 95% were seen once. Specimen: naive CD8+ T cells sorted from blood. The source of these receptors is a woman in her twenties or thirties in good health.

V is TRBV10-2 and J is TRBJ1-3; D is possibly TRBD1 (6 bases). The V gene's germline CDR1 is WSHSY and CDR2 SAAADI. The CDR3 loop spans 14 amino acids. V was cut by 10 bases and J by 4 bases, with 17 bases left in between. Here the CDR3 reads CATAVTGPGNTIYF. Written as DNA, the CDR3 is TGCGCCACGGCCGTAACAGGGCCCGGAAACACCATATATTTT.

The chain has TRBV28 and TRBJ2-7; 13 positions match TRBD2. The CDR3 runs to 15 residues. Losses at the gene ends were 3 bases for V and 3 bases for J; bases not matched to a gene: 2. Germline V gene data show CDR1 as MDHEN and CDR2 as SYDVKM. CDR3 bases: TGTGCCAGCAGTTTCGGGACTAGCGGGATCTACGAGCAGTACTTC. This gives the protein CASSFGTSGIYEQYF.